This T cell receptor beta chain was observed in a study of T cells in Graves' hyperthyroidism and ophthalmopathy. The CDR3 contains 16 residues. Germline CDR1 is MDHEN and CDR2 is SYDVKM. V was pared by 2 bases and J by 4 bases, with 16 bases between. This clonotype was counted many times. What was amplified from RNA transcripts were TCR beta CDR3 regions. TCR CDR3 regions were first amplified by RT-PCR with HTBI primers. MiXCR, run by TCRdb on the multiplex PCR reads, gives a single entry per CDR3 protein. The sample lists under 250,000 distinct CDR3 sequences, roughly a sixth occurring once. The sequencing input was blood. The J gene is TRBJ2-3, the V gene TRBV28; D unresolved. This clonotype was obtained from a man aged 45 to 65 with Graves' hyperthyroidism. CDR3 in amino acids: CASSLPGLTAPDTQYF. The DNA of the CDR3 is TGTGCCAGCAGTTTACCGGGCTTGACGGCTCCAGATACGCAGTATTTT.